A selection of T cell receptor beta chains follows, all from one sample in a study of CD8 T cells in Susac syndrome. TCRdb passed the immunoSEQ multiplex PCR reads through MiXCR, listing each CDR3 protein once. The sample consists of 250,000 to 350,000 distinct CDR3 sequences, 92% of them appearing once. The specimen sequenced was CD4+ T cells from PBMCs. The receptors were gathered from a human donor with multiple sclerosis. Each CDR3 is given with its conserved first and last residue.

V gene: TRBV9
CDR3 protein: CASSPGGLYNEQFF

V gene: TRBV12-3/TRBV12-4
CDR3 protein: CASTPWTSGVGAQYF

V gene: TRBV12-3/TRBV12-4
CDR3 protein: CASSKTSGSTDTQYF

V gene: TRBV20-1
CDR3 protein: CSARTGGAIPGELFF

V gene: TRBV2
CDR3 protein: CASRGSWVEDGYTF

V gene: TRBV6-5
CDR3 protein: CASSYLDRKYGYTF

V gene: TRBV7-9
CDR3 protein: CASSLGSAGAGANVLTF

V gene: TRBV7-2
CDR3 protein: CASSFYGLRGYTF

V gene: TRBV6-2/TRBV6-3
CDR3 protein: CASLRDGRLYF

V gene: TRBV7-9
CDR3 protein: CASSLVMDRSNEQFF

V gene: TRBV7-9
CDR3 protein: CASSWSPNSGNTIYF

V gene: TRBV20-1
CDR3 protein: CSASPGLGKDEQYF

V gene: TRBV14
CDR3 protein: CASSLPGQANEKLFF

V gene: TRBV19
CDR3 protein: CASRSPGVGEKLFF

V gene: TRBV5-1
CDR3 protein: CASSLTDRADYNGAFF

V gene: TRBV27
CDR3 protein: CASSGTGTGEYEQYF

V gene: TRBV18
CDR3 protein: CASSPVGGGAYEQYF

V gene: TRBV4-1
CDR3 protein: CASSQDSRTSDRETQYF

V gene: TRBV2
CDR3 protein: CATTPGQAGTDTQYF

V gene: TRBV12-3/TRBV12-4
CDR3 protein: CASSQSWGGLIPSEQYF

V gene: TRBV29-1
CDR3 protein: CSVGTENYGYTF

V gene: TRBV7-2
CDR3 protein: CASSSHQGARADTQYF

V gene: TRBV7-2
CDR3 protein: CASSLGGAYSPLHF

V gene: TRBV6-6
CDR3 protein: CATRGDSNTEAFF

V gene: TRBV5-4
CDR3 protein: CASSLGGKGTDTQYF

V gene: TRBV7-2
CDR3 protein: CASSPSVGTGQETQYF

V gene: TRBV19
CDR3 protein: CASSTDRVETDTQYF

V gene: TRBV7-2
CDR3 protein: CASSRLANEQFF

V gene: TRBV2
CDR3 protein: CASIYGQGSFLGITEAFF

V gene: TRBV6-5
CDR3 protein: CASSYVAGALGGYTF

V gene: TRBV29-1
CDR3 protein: CSSRDREETQYF

V gene: TRBV20-1
CDR3 protein: CSARDGGVETQYF

V gene: TRBV25-1
CDR3 protein: CASSEWGGRGNNEQFF

V gene: TRBV7-9
CDR3 protein: CASSLPTERGGPHQGEQFF

V gene: TRBV15
CDR3 protein: CATSRDPGNTEAFF

V gene: TRBV20-1
CDR3 protein: CSASQPLGTGGNGYTF

V gene: TRBV9
CDR3 protein: CASSVDPSASSYNEQFF

V gene: TRBV12-3/TRBV12-4
CDR3 protein: CASGTSRGSETQYF

V gene: TRBV29-1
CDR3 protein: CSVDIGGEGAFYGYTF

V gene: TRBV11-3
CDR3 protein: CASSSTGVTEAFF

V gene: TRBV20-1
CDR3 protein: CSAPGGYEKLFF

V gene: TRBV9
CDR3 protein: CASSVGTGPTGELFF

V gene: TRBV12-3/TRBV12-4
CDR3 protein: CASSVDGVAYEQYF

V gene: TRBV6-5
CDR3 protein: CASSPDRAYNQPQHF

V gene: TRBV29-1
CDR3 protein: CSVGLRVANTEAFF

V gene: TRBV2
CDR3 protein: CASSKRSGPGANVLTF

V gene: TRBV20-1
CDR3 protein: CSAGSPDSAYGYTF